Listed here are 20 T cell receptor beta chains from one sample, sequenced in a study of shared clonotypes between healthy human individuals. The table came from immunoSEQ multiplex PCR; TCRdb's copy has only in-frame clones and leaves some out. Of more than 2,000,000 clones in the sample, just over 90% were seen once. The specimen sequenced was naive CD4+ T cells sorted from blood. The subset here: CD45RA+ positively selected. The source of these receptors is a young man in good health.

The chain is built from TRBV5-6 and TRBJ1-5, with a possible D match to TRBD1 (6 bases). This CDR3 has 15 residues. Germline V gene data show CDR1 as SGHDT and CDR2 as YYEEEE. Trimming left V 2 bases short and J 6 bases short, with 15 bases between. Here the CDR3 reads CASSLLQGRGQPQHF. In DNA form, the CDR3 reads TGTGCCAGCAGCTTATTACAGGGAAGGGGTCAGCCCCAGCATTTT.

The V call is TRBV5-6, the J call TRBJ1-3; a weak D match, TRBD1 (6 bases). Trimming shortened V by 5 bases and J by 1 base, and 13 bases separated the two germline ends. CDR3 length: 15 residues. Germline lookup yields CDR1 SGHDT and CDR2 YYEEEE. CDR3 loop: CASSYTGKSGNTIYF. CDR3 in DNA: TGTGCCAGCAGTTATACAGGGAAATCTGGAAACACCATATATTTT.

The rearrangement uses TRBV4-3 and TRBJ2-3, with 7 bases that match TRBD2. Germline CDR1 and CDR2: LGHNA and YSLEER. Trimming removed 3 bases from V and 0 bases from J; junction bases left unmatched: 6. The length of the CDR3 is 16 residues. The CDR3, as DNA: TGCGCCAGCAGCCAGGCGGGAGTCTCTAGCACAGATACGCAGTATTTT. Encoded protein: CASSQAGVSSTDTQYF.

The rearrangement links TRBV10-3 to TRBJ1-1; D uncertain. V lost 6 bases and J 1 base, leaving 12 bases between the germline ends. CDR1 and CDR2 (germline): ENHRY, SYGVKD. The CDR3 contains 14 residues. The CDR3 sequence is CAISPLSQNTEAFF. The CDR3 nucleotides read TGTGCCATCAGCCCCCTATCCCAGAACACTGAAGCTTTCTTT.

The chain uses TRBV5-1 and TRBJ2-7; maybe TRBD1 (6 bases). Germline V gene sequence: CDR1 SGHRS, CDR2 YFSETQ. Trimming removed 3 bases at V and 6 bases at J, with 13 bases between. The CDR3 loop spans 13 amino acids. The CDR3 protein is CASSSQGLSEQYF. CDR3 sequence (DNA): TGCGCCAGCAGCTCACAGGGTCTGAGCGAGCAGTACTTC.

This chain links TRBV27 with TRBJ2-1, with TRBD2 matching 10 bases. V lost 1 base, J lost 6 bases, and 9 bases stayed unmatched. The length of the CDR3 is 17 residues. Germline CDR1 reads MNHEY; CDR2 reads SMNVEV (reference sequence). The CDR3 here is CASSLYLLAGEGNEQFF. The CDR3 nucleotides are TGTGCCAGCAGTTTATACCTTCTAGCGGGAGAAGGCAATGAGCAGTTCTTC.

The J gene is TRBJ1-6, the V gene TRBV5-1; 9 bases are shared with TRBD1. Germline assignment: CDR1 SGHRS and CDR2 YFSETQ. The CDR3 sequence is 16 residues long. V dropped 0 bases and J dropped 7; count of bases not matched to a gene: 5. CDR3 residues: CASSLGGQGGNSPLHF. Here the CDR3 DNA reads TGCGCCAGCAGCTTGGGGGGACAGGGCGGAAATTCACCCCTCCACTTT. Drawing the rest from reference TRBV5-1 and TRBJ1-6, the complete variable domain is KAGVTQTPRYLIKTRGQQVTLSCSPISGHRSVSWYQQTPGQGLQFLFEYFSETQRNKGNFPGRFSGRQFSNSRSEMNVSTLELGDSALYLCASSLGGQGGNSPLHFGNGTRLTVT.

The chain recombines TRBV7-9 with TRBJ2-7; 10 nucleotides line up with TRBD2. The V gene's germline CDR1 is SEHNR and CDR2 FQNEAQ (reference sequence). The trim removed 4 bases at V and 5 bases at J, leaving 5 bases unmatched. The length of the CDR3 is 14 residues. The DNA for the CDR3 is TGTGCCAGCAGCTCTAGCGGGAGTGCGAACGAGCAGTACTTC. It is translated as CASSSSGSANEQYF.

A single count supports this clone. At one end, the junction sequence differs from germline, possibly due to a read error. The chain employs TRBV2 and TRBJ2-5, with D tentatively TRBD1 (6 bases). Germline loops: CDR1 SNHLY, CDR2 FYNNEI. The CDR3 loop spans 15 amino acids. CDR3 in DNA: TGTGCCAGCAGTCTTCAGTCAGGGGACCAGGAGACCCAGTACTTC. Translation gives CASSLQSGDQETQYF. Combining the CDR3 with reference TRBV2 and TRBJ2-5 gives the whole variable domain EPEVTQTPSHQVTQMGQEVILRCVPISNHLYFYWYRQILGQKVEFLVSFYNNEISEKSEIFDDQFSVERPDGSNFTLKIRSTKLEDSAMYFCASSLQSGDQETQYFGPGTRLLVL.

This clone was observed once. The chain has TRBV27 and TRBJ2-5, with TRBD2 as a possible D gene (5 bases). V was clipped by 9 bases and J by 1 base, with 18 bases between them. The CDR3 is 15 residues long. The germline CDR1 and CDR2 sequences are MNHEY and SMNVEV (reference sequence). The CDR3 region is CASRSADSFQETQYF. Here the CDR3 DNA reads TGTGCCAGTAGGTCGGCGGACTCTTTCCAAGAGACCCAGTACTTC.

Only one count was recorded for this clone. The chain has TRBV6-5 and TRBJ2-2; TRBD2 aligns across 7 bases. CDR3 size: 11 residues. With V trimmed by 11 bases and J by 3 bases, 0 bases remained unmatched. Per germline, CDR1 MNHEY and CDR2 SVGAGI. The CDR3 protein is CAAGDTGELFF. For the CDR3, the DNA is TGTGCCGCGGGGGACACCGGGGAGCTGTTTTTT.

This chain connects TRBV7-2 to TRBJ2-1, with 11 bases that match TRBD2. This CDR3 comprises 18 residues. Germline loops: CDR1 SGHTA, CDR2 FQGNSA. Germline trimming cut 5 bases from V and 4 bases from J; bases unmatched to any gene: 13. The CDR3 nucleotides are TGTGCCAGCAGCCATTATAGAGATGGACTAGCGGGTTACAATGAGCAGTTCTTC. Translated, it gives CASSHYRDGLAGYNEQFF.

The chain has TRBV18 and TRBJ2-7, with 8 bases identical to TRBD1. The CDR3 spans 14 residues. The germline V gene has CDR1 KGHSH and CDR2 LQKENI. The V and J ends lost 5 bases and 2 bases, in that order; junction bases with no gene match: 5. The CDR3 sequence: CASSSRDRTYEQYF. The CDR3 region has the DNA TGTGCCAGCTCATCCCGGGACAGGACCTACGAGCAGTACTTC.

The chain combines TRBV19 with TRBJ2-1; D unresolved. The CDR3 sequence is 15 residues long. Germline CDR1 and CDR2: LNHDA and SQIVND (reference sequence). V was pared by 2 bases and J by 2 bases, with 10 bases between. The chain's CDR3 is CASSINAVPYNEQFF. For the CDR3, the DNA is TGTGCCAGTAGTATAAATGCAGTGCCCTACAATGAGCAGTTCTTC.

The chain combines TRBV7-9 with TRBJ2-5; TRBD2 agrees at 7 bases. The assigned J gene may be wrong: the sequence end matches TRBJ2-7 better. The CDR3 spans 15 residues. The germline CDR1 and CDR2 sequences are SEHNR and FQNEAQ (reference sequence). This CDR3 is CASSPLSGGSYEQYF. In DNA, the CDR3 is TGTGCCAGCAGCCCTCTATCGGGCGGGAGCTACGAGCAGTACTTC.

Written as DNA, the CDR3 is TGTGCCAGCAGTGGTGGGACAGGGGCCTGTATTTGGGGCTACACCTTC. Residues: CASSGGTGACIWGYTF. J is TRBJ1-2 and V is TRBV6-4, with 10 bases identical to TRBD1. Germline trimming cut 4 bases from V and 8 bases from J; bases unmatched to any gene: 13. Germline loops: CDR1 MRHNA, CDR2 SNTAGT. The CDR3 has 16 residues.

On this clone itself: Other nucleotide sequences in the sample specify the same CDR3. The chain uses TRBV6-6 and TRBJ1-6; weak D call: TRBD1 (5 bases). Trimming shortened V by 8 bases and J by 10 bases, and 12 bases separated the two germline ends. From germline, CDR1 is MNHNY and CDR2 SVGAGI (reference sequence). The CDR3 has 12 residues. CDR3 in amino acids: CASGQGNSPLHF. In DNA form, the CDR3 reads TGTGCCAGCGGGCAGGGAAACTCACCCCTCCACTTT.

The genes are TRBV5-8 and TRBJ2-7, with D possibly matching TRBD1 (6 bases). V was clipped by 6 bases and J by 3 bases, with 16 bases between them. This CDR3 region has 14 residues. Per germline, CDR1 SGHTS and CDR2 YDEGEE. This chain's CDR3 is CASNPVGQSYEQYF. CDR3 DNA: TGTGCCAGCAACCCGGTAGGACAGAGCTACGAGCAGTACTTC. Drawing the rest from reference TRBV5-8 and TRBJ2-7, the complete variable domain is EAGVTQSPTHLIKTRGQQATLRCSPISGHTSVYWYQQALGLGLQFLLWYDEGEERNRGNFPPRFSGRQFPNYSSELNVNALELEDSALYLCASNPVGQSYEQYFGPGTRLTVT.

This chain joins TRBV28 and TRBJ1-6, with TRBD1 as a possible D gene (6 bases). The CDR3 length is 15 residues. V lost 4 bases to trimming and J lost 6 bases, with 13 bases between them. In germline, CDR1 is MDHEN, CDR2 SYDVKM. The CDR3 nucleotides read TGTGCCAGCAGTTCCACAGGGAGGGGTAATTCACCCCTCCACTTT. Translation gives CASSSTGRGNSPLHF.

This clone was observed once. The genes are TRBV18 and TRBJ2-7; 10 nucleotides line up with TRBD2. V gave up 2 bases and J gave up 5 bases; unmatched junction bases: 6. The CDR3 is made up of 15 amino acids. Germline loops: CDR1 KGHSH, CDR2 LQKENI. In DNA, the CDR3 is TGTGCCAGCTCACCAACGGCACTAGCGGGGAACGAGCAGTACTTC. Translating it yields CASSPTALAGNEQYF.